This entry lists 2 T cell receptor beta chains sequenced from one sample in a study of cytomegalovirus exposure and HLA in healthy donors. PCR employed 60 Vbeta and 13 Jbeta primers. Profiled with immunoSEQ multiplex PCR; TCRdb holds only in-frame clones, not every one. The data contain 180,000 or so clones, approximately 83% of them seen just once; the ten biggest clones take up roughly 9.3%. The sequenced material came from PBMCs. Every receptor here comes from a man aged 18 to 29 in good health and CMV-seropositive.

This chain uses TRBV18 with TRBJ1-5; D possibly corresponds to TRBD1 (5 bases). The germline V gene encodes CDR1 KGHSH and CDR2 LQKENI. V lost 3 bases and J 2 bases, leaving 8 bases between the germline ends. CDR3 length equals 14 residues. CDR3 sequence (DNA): TGTGCCAGCTCACCTCGGGGGGGCAATCAGCCCCAGCATTTT. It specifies CASSPRGGNQPQHF.

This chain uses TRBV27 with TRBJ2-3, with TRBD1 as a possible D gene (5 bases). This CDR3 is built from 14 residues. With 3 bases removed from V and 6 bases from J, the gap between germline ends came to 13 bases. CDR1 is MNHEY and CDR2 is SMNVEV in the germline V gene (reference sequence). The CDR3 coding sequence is TGTGCCAGCAGTTTGGGCAGGGCGGTGGATACGCAGTATTTT. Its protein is CASSLGRAVDTQYF.